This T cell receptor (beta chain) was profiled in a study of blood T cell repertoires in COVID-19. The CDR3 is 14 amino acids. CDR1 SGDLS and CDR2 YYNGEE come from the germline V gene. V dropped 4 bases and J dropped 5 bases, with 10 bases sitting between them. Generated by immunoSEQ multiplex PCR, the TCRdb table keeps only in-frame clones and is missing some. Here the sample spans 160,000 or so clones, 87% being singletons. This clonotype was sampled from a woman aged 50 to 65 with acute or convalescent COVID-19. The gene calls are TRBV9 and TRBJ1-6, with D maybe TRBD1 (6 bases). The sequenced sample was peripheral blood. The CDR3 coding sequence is TGTGCCAGCAGCTCACGGGACAATAATTCACCCCTCCACTTT. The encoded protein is CASSSRDNNSPLHF.